A single TCR beta chain is shown here with its context. This clonotype came up many times. Its target antigen remains unknown. No qualities accompany the bases; no much larger clone lies one base away. The record originates from a study of T-cell memory formation after mild COVID-19 (dated by TCRdb to the early 2020s). Broadly, across the study: TCR sequence clusters from the two donors were largely donor specific. In a couple of donors, T-cell clones that expanded and contracted after mild COVID-19 were tracked by sequencing TCRalpha and TCRbeta repertoires over time. The cohort comprised two young, previously healthy adult volunteers, one female and one male.

The V end loses 2 bases and the J end loses 4 bases, and a stretch of 5 bases separates them. CDR1 and CDR2 were assigned from the germline V gene as KGHSH and LQKENI. Its CDR3 holds 13 amino acids, cysteine through phenylalanine. Only CDR3 DNA remains: 39 bases, in frame from the first base. The paper's findings and limits, for the study overall: SARS-CoV-2 specificity of the second-wave clones peaking on day 37 was not confirmed. The study included only a couple of mild cases, and larger cohorts that include severe cases with pre-infection samples were judged to be necessary. Clones that contracted from day 15 to 85 showed balanced CD4/CD8 phenotypes, whereas a second wave of clones that expanded from day 15 to 37 leaned towards CD4+. Contracting CD4+ clones appeared mostly in the CM and EM memory subsets, whereas CD8+ clones were enriched in EMRA. Some responding clones were detected in pre-infection memory, which suggested that pre-existing cross-reactive memory T cells had joined the SARS-CoV-2 response.

PBMCs were isolated by Ficoll-Paque density gradient centrifugation. The listed sequencing device is Illumina NovaSeq 6000. cDNA libraries for TCRalpha and TCRbeta were prepared by 5'RACE using constant-segment primers, with sample barcodes and unique molecular identifiers added. Trizol reagent was used to extract RNA from every sample. Libraries were amplified in two PCR steps, with a second sample barcode and Illumina TruSeq adapters added in the second step. Libraries were sequenced on an Illumina NovaSeq with 2 x 150 bp paired-end reads. Processing in the source paper ran as follows. Reads were demultiplexed and collapsed into UMI-guided consensus sequences with migec v1.2.7. Using mixcr v2.1.11, UMI consensuses were aligned to TRA and TRB V and J templates and then assembled into clonotypes. A clonotype was counted as expanded or contracted only when both edgeR and NoisET called the clonotype significant, with the noise models trained on biological replicates. edgeR calls used a false discovery rate-adjusted p below 0.01 and a log2 fold-change threshold of 1. As an exploratory analysis of dynamics, max-normalized trajectories of the 1000 most abundant clonotypes were examined with PCA combined with hierarchical clustering. The CD4 or CD8 phenotype of responding clones was assigned using the separately sequenced CD4+ and CD8+ repertoires. The raw public reads went through TCRdb reprocessing: fastp at Q25, MiXCR clone calling, in-frame beta chains kept. Every distinct CDR3 protein forms one entry, paired with its most common genes and DNA. TCRdb, not the original authors, processed these V and J calls. Within this sample are around 210,000 distinct CDR3 sequences, with around 8.8% of them counted one time only. Of the sample, around 3.3% is held by the ten largest clones.

The chain uses TRBV18 and TRBJ1-4, with no D gene named confidently. This clonotype was sampled from a man aged 18-30 years who had mild COVID-19 (a few samples of this study predate the infection). The sample titles of this study are shuffled in the database, so cell type and time point are left out; the donor was told from shared clones. Input material: PBMCs or a T cell subset sorted from them (not recorded which). The nucleotides are TGTGCCAGCTCACCAAACAGTAATGAAAAACTGTTTTTT. Translated, it gives CASSPNSNEKLFF.